By sample fraction, the clone carrying this T cell receptor (beta chain) is medium-sized. Original handling: Nucleated cell number was recorded as an estimate derived from reference gene primer amplification. Assay used: immunoSEQ multiplex PCR; TCRdb lists only in-frame clones, some missing. D and trimming were read from the DNA, whereas the V and J calls and clone size are those reported in that table. The sample includes about 42,000 clones, more than 75% seen only once; the top ten take 27%. The data belong to a study of blood T cell repertoires in COVID-19. The length of the CDR3 is 15 residues. The V gene's germline CDR1 is SNHLY and CDR2 FYNNEI. The V segment lost 3 bases and the J segment 6 bases; nucleotides outside the gene matches: 8.

The receptor was derived from a man older than 75 with acute or convalescent COVID-19. Sequenced input: peripheral blood. The chain is built from TRBV2 and TRBJ2-7, with 10 bases aligning to TRBD2. CDR3 region: CASSDVGLADLEQYF. The CDR3 DNA reads as TGTGCCAGCAGTGACGTAGGACTAGCGGACCTCGAGCAGTACTTC. The variable domain in full, completed from reference TRBV2 and TRBJ2-7, reads EPEVTQTPSHQVTQMGQEVILRCVPISNHLYFYWYRQILGQKVEFLVSFYNNEISEKSEIFDDQFSVERPDGSNFTLKIRSTKLEDSAMYFCASSDVGLADLEQYFGPGTRLTVT.